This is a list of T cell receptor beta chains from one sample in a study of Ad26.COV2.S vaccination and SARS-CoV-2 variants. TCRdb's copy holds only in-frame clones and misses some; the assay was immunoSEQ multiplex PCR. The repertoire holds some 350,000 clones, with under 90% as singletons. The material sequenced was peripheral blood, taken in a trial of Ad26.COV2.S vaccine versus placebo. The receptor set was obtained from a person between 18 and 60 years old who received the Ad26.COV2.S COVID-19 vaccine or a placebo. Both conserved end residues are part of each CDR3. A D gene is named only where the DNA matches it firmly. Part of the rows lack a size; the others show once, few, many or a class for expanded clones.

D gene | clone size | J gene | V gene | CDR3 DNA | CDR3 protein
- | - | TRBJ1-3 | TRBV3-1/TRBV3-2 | TGTGCCAGCAGCCAAATCGTCCACTCTGGAAACACCATATATTTT | CASSQIVHSGNTIYF
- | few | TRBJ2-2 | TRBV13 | TGTGCCAGCAGCCCTAGCAGGGGGGAGCTGTTTTTT | CASSPSRGELFF
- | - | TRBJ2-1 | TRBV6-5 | TGTGCCAGCAGTCTATCGGGACCAACCTACAATGAGCAGTTCTTC | CASSLSGPTYNEQFF
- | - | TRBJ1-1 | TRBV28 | TGTGCCAGCAGTTTATGGGCCACATTCAGGGGCGCCAGGGACACTGAAGCTTTCTTT | CASSLWATFRGARDTEAFF
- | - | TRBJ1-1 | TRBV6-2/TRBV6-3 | TGTGCCAGCAGTTACCCCAGAGGGGGGGCCAGTGGGACTGAAGCTTTCTTT | CASSYPRGGASGTEAFF
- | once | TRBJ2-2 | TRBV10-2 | TGCGCCAGCAGTGCCCGTATCCTACCCGGGGAGCTGTTTTTT | CASSARILPGELFF
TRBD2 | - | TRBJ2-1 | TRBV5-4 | TGTGCCAGCAAACTAGCGGGGGGTCACGATGAGCAGTTCTTC | CASKLAGGHDEQFF
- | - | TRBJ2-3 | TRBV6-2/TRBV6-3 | TGTGCCAGCAGTTACCCCGGCCCAGATACGCAGTATTTT | CASSYPGPDTQYF
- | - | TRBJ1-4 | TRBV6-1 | TGTGCCAGCAGCTTCCCAGGGAAAAGGAGTGAAAAACTGTTTTTT | CASSFPGKRSEKLFF
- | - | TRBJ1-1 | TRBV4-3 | TGCGCCAGCAGCCCACTCGGCGGACAGCTCGTAACTTTCTTT | CASSPLGGQLVTFF
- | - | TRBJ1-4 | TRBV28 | TGTGCCAGCTACGAGGGTGGAAAACTGTTTTTT | CASYEGGKLFF
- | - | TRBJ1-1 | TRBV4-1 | TGCGCCAGCAGCCAAGGAAGGCAGTTGAACACTGAAGCTTTCTTT | CASSQGRQLNTEAFF
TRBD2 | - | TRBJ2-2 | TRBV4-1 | TGCGCCAGCAGCCATCTCGGGACTAGCGGGGGGGTGAACACCGGGGAGCTGTTTTTT | CASSHLGTSGGVNTGELFF
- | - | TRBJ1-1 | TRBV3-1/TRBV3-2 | TGTGCCAGCAGCTCTGGACGATCGGGCACTGAAGCTTTCTTT | CASSSGRSGTEAFF
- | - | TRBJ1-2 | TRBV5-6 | TGTGCCAGCAGGTTCACGGGGGTTAACTATGGCTACACCTTC | CASRFTGVNYGYTF
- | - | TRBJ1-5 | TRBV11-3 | TGTGCCAGCAGCTTAGGGGAGGGGGATCATCAGCCCCAGCATTTT | CASSLGEGDHQPQHF
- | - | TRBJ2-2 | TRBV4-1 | TGCGCCAGCAGCCATCGGACGGGGTCCACCGGGGAGCTGTTTTTT | CASSHRTGSTGELFF
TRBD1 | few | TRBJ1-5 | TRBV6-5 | TGTGCCAGCAGAGGGACAGAAGGCAATCAGCCCCAGCATTTT | CASRGTEGNQPQHF
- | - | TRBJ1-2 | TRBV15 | TGTGCCACCAGCAGAGATCAGTCAGAGTCCTATGGCTACACCTTC | CATSRDQSESYGYTF
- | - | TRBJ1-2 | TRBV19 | TGTGCCAGTAGTATAGTCTTATCCGAAGGGATTCGCTATGGCTACACCTTC | CASSIVLSEGIRYGYTF
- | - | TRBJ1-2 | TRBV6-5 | TGTGCCAGCCGCCTTGAGCGAAACTATGGCTACACCTTC | CASRLERNYGYTF
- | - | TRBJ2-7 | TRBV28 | TGTGCCAGCCTCGGTTGGGGCGACCTCGACGAGCAGTACTTC | CASLGWGDLDEQYF
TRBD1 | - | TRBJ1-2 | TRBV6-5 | TGTGCCAGCAGCCCCTACAGGGGCTATGGCTACACCTTC | CASSPYRGYGYTF
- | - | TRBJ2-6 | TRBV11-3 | TGTGCCAGCAGCCCACTGGGAGGCGACAGGGAGAACGTCCTGACTTTC | CASSPLGGDRENVLTF
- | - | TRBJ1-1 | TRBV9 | TGTGCCAGCAGCGAGGGTCAGAACACTGAAGCTTTCTTT | CASSEGQNTEAFF
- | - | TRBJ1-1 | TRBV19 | TGTGCCAGTAGTCCGACACAGGGTGTGGACACTGAAGCTTTCTTT | CASSPTQGVDTEAFF
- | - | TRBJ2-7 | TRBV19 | TGTGCCAGTGGAAAGGGACCAGGCAAAAGCGAGCAGTACTTC | CASGKGPGKSEQYF
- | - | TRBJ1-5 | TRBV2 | TGTGCCAGCAGTGAAATGGCAGTCAATCAGCCCCAGCATTTT | CASSEMAVNQPQHF
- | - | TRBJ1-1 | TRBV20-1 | TGCAGTGCTCGTCAGGGACCCGAAGCTTTCTTT | CSARQGPEAFF
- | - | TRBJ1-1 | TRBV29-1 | TGCAGCGTGTCTGTGACGGGCCAGAACACTGAAGCTTTCTTT | CSVSVTGQNTEAFF
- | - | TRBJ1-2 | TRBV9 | TGTGCCAGCAGCGTAGACAGCGTCATTAACTATGGCTACACCTTC | CASSVDSVINYGYTF
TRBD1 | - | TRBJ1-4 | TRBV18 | TGTGCCAGCTCACCAGGGACAGGGAGTGAAAAACTGTTTTTT | CASSPGTGSEKLFF
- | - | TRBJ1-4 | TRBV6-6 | TGTGCCAGCAGTTACGCCAGAACTAATGAAAAACTGTTTTTT | CASSYARTNEKLFF
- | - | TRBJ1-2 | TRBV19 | TGTGCCAGTAGTACGGCTTGGACCCAAATGTACTATGGCTACACCTTC | CASSTAWTQMYYGYTF
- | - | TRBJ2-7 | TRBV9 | TGTGCCAGCAGCCAGGGGTCTAGCGGCCGGGCCCACGAGCAGTACTTC | CASSQGSSGRAHEQYF
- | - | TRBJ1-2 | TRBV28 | TGTGCCAGCAGTTTAGACGGGTTTGGCTATGGCTACACCTTC | CASSLDGFGYGYTF
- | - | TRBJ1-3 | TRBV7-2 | TGTGCCAGCAGCTTAGTTGGAGTCTCTGGAAACACCATATATTTT | CASSLVGVSGNTIYF
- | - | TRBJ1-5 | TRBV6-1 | TGTGCCAGCAGAGAAGGAGGTCATCAGCCCCAGCATTTT | CASREGGHQPQHF
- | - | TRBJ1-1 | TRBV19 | TGTGCCAGTAGTATGCCTCTTTTCGTAACCTCTGAAGCTTTCTTT | CASSMPLFVTSEAFF
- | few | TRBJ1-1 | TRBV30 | TGTGCCTGGACTCGACAGGTTATGAACACTGAAGCTTTCTTT | CAWTRQVMNTEAFF
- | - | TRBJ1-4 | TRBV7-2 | TGTGCCAGCAGCTTTGACGGAGGGGGATATAATGAAAAACTGTTTTTT | CASSFDGGGYNEKLFF
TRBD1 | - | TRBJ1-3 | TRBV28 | TGTGCCAGCAGTTGGAACCTCGGAGGACAGGGCAACTCTGGAAACACCATATATTTT | CASSWNLGGQGNSGNTIYF
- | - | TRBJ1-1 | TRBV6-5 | TGTGCCAGCAATCCCCTCCTGTGGGACACTGAAGCTTTCTTT | CASNPLLWDTEAFF
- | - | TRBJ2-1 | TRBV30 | TGTGCCTGGAGCCCCAGGGATGAGCAGTTCTTC | CAWSPRDEQFF
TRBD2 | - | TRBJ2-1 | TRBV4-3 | TGCGCCAGCAGCCAAGATATAGGCGGCGGGGGGGCGCTTGGGCAGTTCTTC | CASSQDIGGGGALGQFF
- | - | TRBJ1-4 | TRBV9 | TGTGCCAGCAGCGCCTACGTTAATGAAAAACTGTTTTTT | CASSAYVNEKLFF
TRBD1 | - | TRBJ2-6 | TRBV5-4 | TGTGCCAGCAGCCGCGCGGACAGGGGAATAGCTGGGGCCAACGTCCTGACTTTC | CASSRADRGIAGANVLTF
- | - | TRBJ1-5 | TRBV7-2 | TGTGCCAGCACCATAGGAGGAGTTCAAGGCCCTGGGATGGCCCAGCATTTT | CASTIGGVQGPGMAQHF
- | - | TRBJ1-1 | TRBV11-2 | TGTGCCAGCAGCTTAGCGGTGAACACTGAAGCTTTCTTT | CASSLAVNTEAFF